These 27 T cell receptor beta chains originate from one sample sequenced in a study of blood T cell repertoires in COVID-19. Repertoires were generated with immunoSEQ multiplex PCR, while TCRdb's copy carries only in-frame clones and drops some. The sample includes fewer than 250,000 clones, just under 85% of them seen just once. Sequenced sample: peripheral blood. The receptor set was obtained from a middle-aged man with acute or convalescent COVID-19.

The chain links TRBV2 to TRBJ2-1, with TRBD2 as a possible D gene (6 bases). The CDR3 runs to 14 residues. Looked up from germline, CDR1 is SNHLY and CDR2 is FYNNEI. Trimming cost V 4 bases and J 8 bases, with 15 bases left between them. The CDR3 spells CASSAEGGGDEQFF. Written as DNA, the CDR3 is TGTGCCAGCAGTGCGGAGGGCGGCGGCGATGAGCAGTTCTTC.

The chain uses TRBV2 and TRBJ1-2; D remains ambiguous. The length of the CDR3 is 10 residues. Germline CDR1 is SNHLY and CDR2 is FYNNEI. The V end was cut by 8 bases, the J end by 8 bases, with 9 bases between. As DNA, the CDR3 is TGTGCCAGCGAGGGTGCAGGCTACACCTTC. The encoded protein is CASEGAGYTF.

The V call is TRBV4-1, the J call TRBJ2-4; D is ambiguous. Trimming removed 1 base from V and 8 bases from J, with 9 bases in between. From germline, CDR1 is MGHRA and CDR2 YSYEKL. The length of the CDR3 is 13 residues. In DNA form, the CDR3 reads TGCGCCAGCAGCCAAGCCGATCAGGACATTCAGTACTTC. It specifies CASSQADQDIQYF.

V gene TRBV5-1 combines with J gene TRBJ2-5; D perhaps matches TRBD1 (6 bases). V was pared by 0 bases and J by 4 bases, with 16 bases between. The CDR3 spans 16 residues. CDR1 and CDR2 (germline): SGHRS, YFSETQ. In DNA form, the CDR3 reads TGCGCCAGCAGCTTGGAGGTCGGCAGGGGCACAGAGACCCAGTACTTC. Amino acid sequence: CASSLEVGRGTETQYF.

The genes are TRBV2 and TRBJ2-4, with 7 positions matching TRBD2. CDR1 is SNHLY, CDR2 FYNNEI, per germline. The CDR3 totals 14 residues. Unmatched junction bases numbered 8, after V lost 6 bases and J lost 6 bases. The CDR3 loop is CASSGWTSGNIQYF. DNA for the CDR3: TGTGCCAGCAGCGGTTGGACTAGTGGAAACATTCAGTACTTC.

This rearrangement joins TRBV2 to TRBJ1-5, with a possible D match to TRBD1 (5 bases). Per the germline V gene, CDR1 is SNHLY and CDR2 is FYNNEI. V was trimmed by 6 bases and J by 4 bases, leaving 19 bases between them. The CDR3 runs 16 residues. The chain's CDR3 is CASSLGIQGINQPQHF. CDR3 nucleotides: TGTGCCAGCAGCCTAGGAATCCAGGGAATAAATCAGCCCCAGCATTTT.

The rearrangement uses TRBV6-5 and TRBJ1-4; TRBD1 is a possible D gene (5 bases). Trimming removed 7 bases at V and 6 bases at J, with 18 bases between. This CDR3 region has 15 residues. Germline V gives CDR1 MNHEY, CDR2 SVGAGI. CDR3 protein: CASTQKRGGYEKLFF. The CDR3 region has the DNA TGTGCCAGCACCCAAAAGAGGGGAGGGTATGAAAAACTGTTTTTT.

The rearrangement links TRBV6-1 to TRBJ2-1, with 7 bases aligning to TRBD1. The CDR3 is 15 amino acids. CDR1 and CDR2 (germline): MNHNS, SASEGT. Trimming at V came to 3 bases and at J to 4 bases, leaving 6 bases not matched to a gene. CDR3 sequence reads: CASSDTGTEYNEQFF. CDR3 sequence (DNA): TGTGCCAGCAGTGATACCGGGACAGAATACAATGAGCAGTTCTTC.

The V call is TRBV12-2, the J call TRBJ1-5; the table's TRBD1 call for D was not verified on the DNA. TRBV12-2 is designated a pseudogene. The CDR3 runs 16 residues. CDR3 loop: CASRLVSDSSNQPQHF. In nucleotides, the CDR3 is TGTGCAAGTCGCTTAGTCTCCGACAGCAGCAATCAGCCCCAGCATTTT.

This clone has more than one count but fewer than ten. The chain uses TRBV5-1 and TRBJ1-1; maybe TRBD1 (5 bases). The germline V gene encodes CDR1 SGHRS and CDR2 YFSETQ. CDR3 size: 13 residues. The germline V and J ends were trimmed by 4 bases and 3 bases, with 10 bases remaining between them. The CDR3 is CASSTGGDTEAFF. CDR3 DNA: TGCGCCAGCAGCACCGGAGGGGACACTGAAGCTTTCTTT.

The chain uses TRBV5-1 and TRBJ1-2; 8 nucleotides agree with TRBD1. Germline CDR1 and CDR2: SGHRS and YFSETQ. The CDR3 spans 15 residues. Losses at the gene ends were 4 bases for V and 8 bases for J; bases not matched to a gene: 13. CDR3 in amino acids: CASSADREAMRGYTF. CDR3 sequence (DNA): TGCGCCAGCAGCGCGGACAGGGAAGCGATGAGGGGCTACACCTTC. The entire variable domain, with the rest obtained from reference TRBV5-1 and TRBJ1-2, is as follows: KAGVTQTPRYLIKTRGQQVTLSCSPISGHRSVSWYQQTPGQGLQFLFEYFSETQRNKGNFPGRFSGRQFSNSRSEMNVSTLELGDSALYLCASSADREAMRGYTFGSGTRLTVV.

The CDR3 protein is CASSPTGTSGRGNEQYF. CDR3 nucleotides: TGTGCCAGCTCGCCAACTGGTACTAGCGGGAGGGGGAACGAGCAGTACTTC. This chain links TRBV18 with TRBJ2-7, with TRBD2 matching over 13 bases. CDR3 size: 17 residues. Germline loops: CDR1 KGHSH, CDR2 LQKENI. V trimming: 6 bases; J trimming: 5 bases; junction bases outside the gene matches: 13.

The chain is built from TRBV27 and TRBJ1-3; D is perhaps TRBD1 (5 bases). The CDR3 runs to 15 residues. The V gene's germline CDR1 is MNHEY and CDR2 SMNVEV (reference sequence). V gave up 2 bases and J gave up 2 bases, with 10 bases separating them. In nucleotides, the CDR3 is TGTGCCAGCAGTTTAGGCGGGGCCCCTGGAAACACCATATATTTT. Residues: CASSLGGAPGNTIYF.

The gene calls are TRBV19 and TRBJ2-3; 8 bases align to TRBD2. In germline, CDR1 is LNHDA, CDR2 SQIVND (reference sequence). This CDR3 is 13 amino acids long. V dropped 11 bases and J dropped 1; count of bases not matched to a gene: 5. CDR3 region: CAVGREGTDTQYF. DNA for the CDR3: TGTGCCGTCGGGAGGGAAGGCACAGATACGCAGTATTTT.

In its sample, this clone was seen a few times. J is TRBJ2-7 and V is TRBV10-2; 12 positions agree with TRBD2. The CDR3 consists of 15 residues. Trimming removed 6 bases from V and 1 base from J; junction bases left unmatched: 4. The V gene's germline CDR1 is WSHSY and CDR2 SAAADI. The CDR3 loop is CASSSGLAGSYEQYF. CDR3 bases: TGCGCCAGCAGCTCTGGACTAGCGGGGTCCTACGAGCAGTACTTC.

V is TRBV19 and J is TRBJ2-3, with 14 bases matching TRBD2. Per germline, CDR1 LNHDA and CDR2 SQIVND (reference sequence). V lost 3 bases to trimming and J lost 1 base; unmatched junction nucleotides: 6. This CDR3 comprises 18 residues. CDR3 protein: CASSIGLAGGSRTDTQYF. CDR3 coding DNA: TGTGCCAGTAGTATTGGACTAGCGGGGGGCTCACGCACAGATACGCAGTATTTT.

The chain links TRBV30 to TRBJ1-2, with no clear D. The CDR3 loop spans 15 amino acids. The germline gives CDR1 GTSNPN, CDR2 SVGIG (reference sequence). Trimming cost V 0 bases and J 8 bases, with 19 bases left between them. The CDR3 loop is CAWSVLFISAGGYTF. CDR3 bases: TGTGCCTGGAGTGTACTATTTATCTCGGCGGGAGGCTACACCTTC. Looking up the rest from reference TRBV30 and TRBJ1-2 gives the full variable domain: SQTIHQWPATLVQPVGSPLSLECTVEGTSNPNLYWYRQAAGRGLQLLFYSVGIGQISSEVPQNLSASRPQDRQFILSSKKLLLSDSGFYLCAWSVLFISAGGYTFGSGTRLTVV.

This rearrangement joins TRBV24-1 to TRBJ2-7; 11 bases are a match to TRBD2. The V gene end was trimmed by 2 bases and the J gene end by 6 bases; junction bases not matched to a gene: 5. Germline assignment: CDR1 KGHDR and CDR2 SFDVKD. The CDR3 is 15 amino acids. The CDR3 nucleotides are TGTGCCACCAGTGATTCTCTAGCGGGAGGTGGCGAGCAGTACTTC. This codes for CATSDSLAGGGEQYF.

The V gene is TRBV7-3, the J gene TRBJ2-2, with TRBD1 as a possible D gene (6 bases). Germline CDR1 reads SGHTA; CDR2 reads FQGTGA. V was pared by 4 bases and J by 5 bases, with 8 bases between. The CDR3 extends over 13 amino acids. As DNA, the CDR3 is TGTGCCAGCAGCTACCAGGGGACCGGGGAGCTGTTTTTT. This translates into CASSYQGTGELFF.

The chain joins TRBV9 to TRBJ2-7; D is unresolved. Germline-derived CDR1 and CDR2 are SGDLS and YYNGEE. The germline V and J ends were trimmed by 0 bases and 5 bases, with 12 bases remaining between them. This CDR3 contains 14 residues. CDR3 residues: CASSVGRQAHEQYF. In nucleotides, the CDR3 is TGTGCCAGCAGCGTAGGACGGCAGGCCCACGAGCAGTACTTC. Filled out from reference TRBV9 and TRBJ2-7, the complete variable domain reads DSGVTQTPKHLITATGQRVTLRCSPRSGDLSVYWYQQSLDQGLQFLIQYYNGEERAKGNILERFSAQQFPDLHSELNLSSLELGDSALYFCASSVGRQAHEQYFGPGTRLTVT.

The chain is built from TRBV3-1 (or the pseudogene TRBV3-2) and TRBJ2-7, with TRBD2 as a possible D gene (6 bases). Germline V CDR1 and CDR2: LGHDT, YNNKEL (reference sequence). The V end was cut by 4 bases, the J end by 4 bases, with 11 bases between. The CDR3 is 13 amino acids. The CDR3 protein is CASSPGSWYEQYF. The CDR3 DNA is TGTGCCAGCAGCCCCGGGAGTTGGTACGAGCAGTACTTC.

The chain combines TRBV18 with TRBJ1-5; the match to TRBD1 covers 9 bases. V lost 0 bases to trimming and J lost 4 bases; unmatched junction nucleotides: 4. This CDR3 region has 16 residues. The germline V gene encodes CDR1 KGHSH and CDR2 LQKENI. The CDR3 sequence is CASSPPATGGNQPQHF. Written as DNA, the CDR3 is TGTGCCAGCTCACCACCGGCGACAGGGGGGAATCAGCCCCAGCATTTT.

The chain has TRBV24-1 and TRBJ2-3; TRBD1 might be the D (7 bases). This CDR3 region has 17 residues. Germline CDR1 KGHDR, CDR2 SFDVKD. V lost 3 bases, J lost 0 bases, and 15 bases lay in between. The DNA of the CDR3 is TGTGCCACCAGTGATCCCAGGGGGGCCTCTAGCACAGATACGCAGTATTTT. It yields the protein CATSDPRGASSTDTQYF.

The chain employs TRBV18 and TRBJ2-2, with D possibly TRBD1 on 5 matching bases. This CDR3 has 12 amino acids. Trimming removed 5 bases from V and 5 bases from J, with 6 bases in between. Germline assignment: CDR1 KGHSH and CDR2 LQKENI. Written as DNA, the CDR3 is TGTGCCAGCTCAACAGGTACCGGGGAGCTGTTTTTT. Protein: CASSTGTGELFF.

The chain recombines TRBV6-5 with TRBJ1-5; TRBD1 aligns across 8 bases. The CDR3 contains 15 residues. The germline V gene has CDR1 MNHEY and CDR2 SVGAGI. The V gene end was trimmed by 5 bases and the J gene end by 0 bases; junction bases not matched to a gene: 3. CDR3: CASSPGQASNQPQHF. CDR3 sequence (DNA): TGTGCCAGCAGTCCGGGACAGGCTAGCAATCAGCCCCAGCATTTT.

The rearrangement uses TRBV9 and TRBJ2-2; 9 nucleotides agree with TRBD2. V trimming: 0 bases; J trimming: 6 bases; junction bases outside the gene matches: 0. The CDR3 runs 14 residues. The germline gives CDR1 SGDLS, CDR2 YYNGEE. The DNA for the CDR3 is TGTGCCAGCAGCGTAGGCGGGGGGGCCGGGGAGCTGTTTTTT. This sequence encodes CASSVGGGAGELFF.

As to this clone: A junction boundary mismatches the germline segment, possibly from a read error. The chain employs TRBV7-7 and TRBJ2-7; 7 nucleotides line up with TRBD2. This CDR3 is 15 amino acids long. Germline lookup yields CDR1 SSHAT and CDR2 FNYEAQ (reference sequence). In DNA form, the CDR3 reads TGTGCTAGCAGCTTAGCGGCGGGAGCCTTTTACGAGCAGTACTTC. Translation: CASSLAAGAFYEQYF.